Below, 14 T cell receptor beta chains from the same sample are listed, as sequenced in a study of blood T cell repertoires in COVID-19. This table comes from immunoSEQ multiplex PCR, and its TCRdb copy is limited to in-frame clones, with some not included. The sample includes over 90,000 clones, around four fifths seen only once; the top ten take roughly 4.4%. The specimen sequenced was peripheral blood. All receptors derive from a human donor in a cohort sampled during active COVID-19.

This rearrangement joins TRBV7-2 to TRBJ2-7, with D tentatively TRBD2 (6 bases). The CDR3 is 13 residues long. V was clipped by 4 bases and J by 6 bases, with 13 bases between them. Looked up from germline, CDR1 is SGHTA and CDR2 is FQGNSA. The CDR3 is CASSSGGRGEQYF. Here the CDR3 DNA reads TGTGCCAGCAGCTCCGGAGGGCGAGGCGAGCAGTACTTC.

On this clone: The same CDR3 is also encoded by other DNA sequences in this sample. The chain has TRBV25-1 and TRBJ1-1; D is unresolved. Germline V CDR1 and CDR2: MGHDK, SYGVNS. The CDR3 covers 14 residues. V gave up 4 bases and J gave up 5 bases, with 14 bases separating them. The DNA for the CDR3 is TGTGCCAGCAGTGTCTCGGGATTGCGGACTGAAGCTTTCTTT. Its protein product is CASSVSGLRTEAFF.

The chain employs TRBV15 and TRBJ2-7; D call uncertain. Between the trimmed V and J ends, which lost 3 bases and 0 bases, there was a span of 9 bases. Germline CDR1 LNHNV, CDR2 YYDKDF (reference sequence). CDR3 length: 14 amino acids. CDR3 in DNA: TGTGCCACCAGCAGTCACACCATCTCCTACGAGCAGTACTTC. Protein sequence: CATSSHTISYEQYF.

Only a few counts were recorded for this clone. The chain combines TRBV19 with TRBJ2-7; 12 bases fit TRBD1. This CDR3 spans 16 amino acids. V was clipped by 5 bases and J by 5 bases; unmatched bases: 10. CDR1 LNHDA and CDR2 SQIVND come from the germline V gene (reference sequence). The CDR3 loop is CASSSLGRDRGHEQYF. CDR3 nucleotides: TGTGCCAGTAGTTCCTTGGGCCGGGACAGGGGGCACGAGCAGTACTTC.

The CDR3 sequence is CATQGQMNTEAFF. The CDR3 DNA is TGTGCCACCCAGGGACAGATGAACACTGAAGCTTTCTTT. The chain combines TRBV19 with TRBJ1-1; 7 bases fit TRBD1. The germline V gene has CDR1 LNHDA and CDR2 SQIVND (reference sequence). V gave up 10 bases and J gave up 0 bases; unmatched junction bases: 5. The CDR3 contains 13 residues.

The chain joins TRBV19 to TRBJ2-1; the match to TRBD2 covers 9 bases. The germline gives CDR1 LNHDA, CDR2 SQIVND (reference sequence). This CDR3 has 15 amino acids. J lost 6 bases, V lost 2 bases, and 5 bases had no gene match. The CDR3, as DNA: TGTGCCAGTAGTATACAGCGGGGGGCTGGCAATGAGCAGTTCTTC. Its protein is CASSIQRGAGNEQFF.

The CDR3 sequence is CASSQGWAGGYTF. The CDR3 DNA follows: TGTGCCAGCAGCCAAGGGTGGGCCGGAGGCTACACCTTC. This chain connects TRBV3-1 (or the pseudogene TRBV3-2) to TRBJ1-2; D gene unclear. Germline V gene sequence: CDR1 LGHDT, CDR2 YNNKEL (reference sequence). V lost 1 base and J 8 bases, leaving 11 bases between the germline ends. There are 13 residues in the CDR3.

J is TRBJ2-7 and V is TRBV28, with 8 bases lining up with TRBD1. Trimming removed 8 bases from V and 2 bases from J; junction bases left unmatched: 11. The CDR3 consists of 15 residues. Germline CDR1 MDHEN, CDR2 SYDVKM. The CDR3 spells CASYSSPGGTYEQYF. CDR3 sequence (DNA): TGTGCCAGCTACTCCTCCCCAGGGGGCACCTACGAGCAGTACTTC.

This rearrangement joins TRBV7-9 to TRBJ1-2; D may be TRBD1 (5 bases). V lost 3 bases and J 4 bases, leaving 18 bases between the germline ends. This CDR3 region has 16 residues. The V gene's germline CDR1 is SEHNR and CDR2 FQNEAQ (reference sequence). CDR3 DNA: TGTGCCAGCAGCTTTAGGGGCCGTGAGACCGGCTATGGCTACACCTTC. This encodes CASSFRGRETGYGYTF.

The V gene is TRBV6-6, the J gene TRBJ1-1; perhaps TRBD1 as D (5 bases). Trimming removed 10 bases at V and 1 base at J, with 10 bases between. The length of the CDR3 is 12 residues. Germline V gene lookup returns CDR1 MNHNY and CDR2 SVGAGI (reference sequence). CDR3: CAIMGPNTEAFF. The CDR3 DNA sequence: TGTGCCATAATGGGGCCGAACACTGAAGCTTTCTTT.

This chain connects TRBV3-1 (or the pseudogene TRBV3-2) to TRBJ2-7; a weak D match, TRBD1 (5 bases). CDR3 length: 14 amino acids. Germline V gene data show CDR1 as LGHDT and CDR2 as YNNKEL (reference sequence). Trimming took off 4 bases at V and 1 base at J, with 11 bases between the two ends. In nucleotides, the CDR3 is TGTGCCAGCAGCCCCACAGGTGATTCCTACGAGCAGTACTTC. Protein: CASSPTGDSYEQYF.

This clone was seen a single time. The J gene is TRBJ2-5, the V gene TRBV19; TRBD2 is a possible D gene (5 bases). V gave up 4 bases and J gave up 5 bases, with 17 bases separating them. From germline, CDR1 is LNHDA and CDR2 SQIVND (reference sequence). The CDR3 runs to 15 residues. The chain's CDR3 is CASSTQRTARETQYF. DNA for the CDR3: TGTGCCAGTAGTACCCAACGGACTGCCCGGGAGACCCAGTACTTC.

This clone was detected a few times. The J gene is TRBJ2-6, the V gene TRBV7-2; a weak D match, TRBD1 (6 bases). This CDR3 spans 15 amino acids. Germline CDR1 reads SGHTA; CDR2 reads FQGNSA. V was pared by 1 base and J by 5 bases, with 9 bases between. CDR3 protein: CASSLGGPRANVLTF. The CDR3 nucleotides read TGTGCCAGCAGCTTAGGGGGGCCCCGGGCCAACGTCCTGACTTTC.

This clone came up a few times. The junction does not match germline at one end; this may be a read error. This sequence joins TRBV7-8 and TRBJ2-7; 11 bases are shared with TRBD1. The CDR3 has 17 amino acids. Germline-derived CDR1 and CDR2 are SGHVS and FQNEAQ. CDR3 in amino acids: CASSLVSWDRGFYEQYF. The CDR3 DNA is TGTGCGAGCAGCTTGGTCTCCTGGGACAGGGGGTTTTACGAGCAGTACTTC.